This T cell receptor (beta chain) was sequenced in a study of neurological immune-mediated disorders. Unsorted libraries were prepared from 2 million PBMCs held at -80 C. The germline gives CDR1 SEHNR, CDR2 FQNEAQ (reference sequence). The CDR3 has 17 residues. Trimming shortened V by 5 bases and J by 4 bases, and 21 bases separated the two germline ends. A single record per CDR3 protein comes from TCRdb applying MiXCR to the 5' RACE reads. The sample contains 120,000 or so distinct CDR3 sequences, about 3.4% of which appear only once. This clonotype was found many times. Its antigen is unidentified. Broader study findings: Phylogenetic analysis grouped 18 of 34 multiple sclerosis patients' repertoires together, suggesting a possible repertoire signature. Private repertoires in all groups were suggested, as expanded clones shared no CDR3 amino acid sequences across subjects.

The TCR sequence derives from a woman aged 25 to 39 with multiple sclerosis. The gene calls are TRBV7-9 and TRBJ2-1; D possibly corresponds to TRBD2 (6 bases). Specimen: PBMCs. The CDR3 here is CASSPTHAASEYNEQFF. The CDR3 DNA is TGTGCCAGCAGCCCGACACATGCGGCTAGCGAATACAATGAGCAGTTCTTC.